This entry features one TCR beta chain sequence. What it recognizes is unknown. The sample is drawn from a study of CD8 T cells in ankylosing spondylitis. TCRdb used MiXCR to reprocess the 5' RACE reads, holding one entry per CDR3 protein. The sample gives under 450,000 distinct CDR3 sequences, under 20% of which show up once; just over 1% is in the top ten. CDR3 length: 15 amino acids. Germline CDR1 and CDR2: SGHRS and YFSETQ. V trimming: 4 bases; J trimming: 4 bases; junction bases outside the gene matches: 5. The study's findings and limits: Some of the motif variants had earlier been found in reactive arthritis patients' fluid and blood. Reportedly, matched ankylosing spondylitis synovial fluid was significantly enriched for disease-linked clones. Characteristic, it appeared, of ankylosing spondylitis blood was a TCR beta motif of eight highly homologous variants.

The chain couples TRBV5-1 to TRBJ2-1; 10 nucleotides match TRBD2. The sequencing input was blood, either unsorted or a sorted T cell fraction (not recorded which). This receptor was obtained from a male donor with ankylosing spondylitis. The CDR3 protein is CASSIAGGTYNEQFF. CDR3 bases: TGCGCCAGCAGCATAGCGGGGGGAACTTACAATGAGCAGTTCTTC.